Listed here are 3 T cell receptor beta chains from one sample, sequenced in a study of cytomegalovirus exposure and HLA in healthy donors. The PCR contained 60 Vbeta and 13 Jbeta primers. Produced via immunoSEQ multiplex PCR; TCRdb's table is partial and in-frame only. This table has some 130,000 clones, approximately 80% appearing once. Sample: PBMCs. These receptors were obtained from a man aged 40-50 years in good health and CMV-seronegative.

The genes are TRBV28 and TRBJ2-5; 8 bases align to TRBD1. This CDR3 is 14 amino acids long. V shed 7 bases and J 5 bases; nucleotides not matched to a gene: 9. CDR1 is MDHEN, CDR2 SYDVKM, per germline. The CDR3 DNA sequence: TGTGCCAGCACCCGCTACGGACAGGGCGAGACCCAGTACTTC. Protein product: CASTRYGQGETQYF.

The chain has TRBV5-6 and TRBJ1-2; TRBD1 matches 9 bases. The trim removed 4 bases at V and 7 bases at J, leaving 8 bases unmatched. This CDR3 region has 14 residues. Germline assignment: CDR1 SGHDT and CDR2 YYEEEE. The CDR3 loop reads CASSVSQGARGYTF. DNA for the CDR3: TGTGCCAGCAGCGTGTCACAGGGGGCGCGTGGCTACACCTTC. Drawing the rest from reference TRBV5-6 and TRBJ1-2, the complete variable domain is DAGVTQSPTHLIKTRGQQVTLRCSPKSGHDTVSWYQQALGQGPQFIFQYYEEEERQRGNFPDRFSGHQFPNYSSELNVNALLLGDSALYLCASSVSQGARGYTFGSGTRLTVV.

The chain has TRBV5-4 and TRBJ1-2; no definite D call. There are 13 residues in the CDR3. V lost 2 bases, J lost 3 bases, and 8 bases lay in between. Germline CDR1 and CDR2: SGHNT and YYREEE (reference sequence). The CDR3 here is CASSLPEYYGYTF. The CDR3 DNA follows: TGTGCCAGCAGCTTACCAGAATACTATGGCTACACCTTC.